This passage covers 14 T cell receptor beta chains from one sample sequenced in a study of T cells after yellow fever vaccination. TCRdb reprocessed the 5' RACE reads via MiXCR and lists one record per CDR3 protein. The table lists 250,000 to 400,000 distinct CDR3 sequences, 4.1% of them singletons. The starting material was PBMCs, obtained 5 days after the yellow fever booster vaccination. The source of these receptors is a man between 18 and 35 years old who received the YFV17D yellow fever vaccine.

This clonotype appeared a few times. The V and J genes are TRBV4-1 and TRBJ2-7; TRBD2 agrees at 7 bases. The CDR3 totals 18 residues. With 1 base clipped from V and 2 bases from J, the junction kept 14 bases outside the gene matches. CDR1 is MGHRA and CDR2 is YSYEKL in the germline V gene. CDR3 region: CASSQVVLGGGSPYEQYV. For the CDR3, the DNA is TGCGCCAGCAGCCAAGTGGTCTTGGGCGGGGGAAGCCCCTACGAGCAGTACGTC.

This sequence joins TRBV4-3 and TRBJ2-5, with 7 bases matching TRBD2. J was trimmed by 2 bases and V by 1 base; bases with no gene match: 7. The germline V gene encodes CDR1 LGHNA and CDR2 YSLEER. The CDR3 runs 16 residues. CDR3 loop: CASSQALRGGQETQYF. The CDR3 DNA reads TGCGCCAGCAGCCAAGCATTAAGGGGAGGGCAAGAGACCCAGTACTTC.

Ten or more counts support this clonotype. The CDR3, as DNA: TGTGCCAGCAGCGCCCAACCGGGACACAGGTCTGGTTCACCCCTCCACTTT. Translated: CASSAQPGHRSGSPLHF. The chain carries TRBV9 and TRBJ1-6, with D perhaps matching TRBD1 (6 bases). Germline CDR1 SGDLS, CDR2 YYNGEE. V shed 3 bases and J shed 9 bases, with 22 bases lying between them. The CDR3 is 17 amino acids.

Many counts were recorded for this clonotype. The CDR3 nucleotides are TGTGCCAGCAGCGGTAGAGCCGACAATGAGCAGTTCTTC. This sequence encodes CASSGRADNEQFF. This chain links TRBV7-2 with TRBJ2-1; D is undetermined. CDR1 and CDR2 from the germline V gene are SGHTA and FQGNSA. The CDR3 is made up of 13 amino acids. Deletions cut 5 bases from V and 5 bases from J, with 10 bases between.

V is TRBV29-1 and J is TRBJ1-1; TRBD1 matches 8 bases. There are 15 residues in the CDR3. The junction had 7 bases not matched to a gene; V was cut back by 1 base and J by 3 bases. Germline lookup yields CDR1 SQVTM and CDR2 ANQGSEA. For the CDR3, the DNA is TGCAGCGTTGAAGTGACAGGGGAGGCGGACACTGAAGCTTTCTTT. It encodes CSVEVTGEADTEAFF.

The rearrangement uses TRBV7-7 and TRBJ2-1; 10 bases are a match to TRBD2. Germline V lookup: CDR1 SSHAT, CDR2 FNYEAQ (reference sequence). CDR3 length: 16 amino acids. Trimming removed 1 base from V and 7 bases from J; junction bases left unmatched: 7. CDR3 sequence: CASSLGLAGARNEQFF. The CDR3 DNA reads TGTGCCAGCAGCTTAGGGCTAGCGGGGGCCAGGAATGAGCAGTTCTTC. Full variable domain (outside the CDR3, taken from reference TRBV7-7 and TRBJ2-1): GAGVSQSPRYKVTKRGQDVTLRCDPISSHATLYWYQQALGQGPEFLTYFNYEAQPDKSGLPSDRFSAERPEGSISTLTIQRTEQRDSAMYRCASSLGLAGARNEQFFGPGTRLTVL.

This clonotype has only a few counts. This chain connects TRBV20-1 to TRBJ2-7; D is undetermined. Between the trimmed V and J ends, which lost 0 bases and 7 bases, there was a span of 13 bases. The CDR3 extends over 13 amino acids. Germline V gives CDR1 DFQATT, CDR2 SNEGSKA (reference sequence). This CDR3 is CSARDGYRIEQYV. Here the CDR3 DNA reads TGCAGTGCTAGAGACGGCTATCGAATTGAGCAGTACGTC.

This clonotype showed up just a few times. The V call is TRBV6-2 or TRBV6-3, the J call TRBJ2-1, with 8 bases matching TRBD2. V was clipped by 0 bases and J by 9 bases; unmatched bases: 7. The CDR3 sequence is 15 residues long. Germline V CDR1 and CDR2: MNHEY, SVGEGT. The CDR3 loop reads CASSYSAGGASEQFF. In nucleotides, the CDR3 is TGTGCCAGCAGTTACTCGGCCGGGGGGGCCAGTGAGCAGTTCTTC.

The chain employs TRBV4-3 and TRBJ2-7, with TRBD1 as a possible D gene (6 bases). The CDR3 totals 15 residues. CDR1 and CDR2 from the germline V gene are LGHNA and YSLEER. Trimming removed 1 base from V and 4 bases from J, with 14 bases in between. The DNA for the CDR3 is TGCGCCAGCAGCCAAGGCCGGGACAACCTATACGAGCAGTACTTC. Protein product: CASSQGRDNLYEQYF.

This clonotype occurred many times. This chain joins TRBV6-5 and TRBJ2-2; TRBD1 matches at 8 bases. Germline V gene data show CDR1 as MNHEY and CDR2 as SVGAGI. V shed 6 bases and J 3 bases; nucleotides not matched to a gene: 6. This CDR3 has 15 amino acids. The CDR3 is CASRSGTGYTGELFF. In DNA, the CDR3 is TGTGCCAGCAGATCAGGGACAGGTTACACCGGGGAGCTGTTTTTT.

This clonotype was observed a few times. This chain links TRBV7-2 with TRBJ2-1; D gene uncertain. V shed 3 bases and J shed 10 bases, with 10 bases lying between them. The germline CDR1 and CDR2 sequences are SGHTA and FQGNSA. This CDR3 comprises 12 residues. This CDR3 reads CASSFDITEQFF. The CDR3 DNA sequence: TGTGCCAGCAGCTTCGACATCACCGAGCAGTTCTTC.

This clonotype was detected many times. The rearrangement links TRBV5-1 to TRBJ2-1; 9 bases match TRBD1. Germline V gives CDR1 SGHRS, CDR2 YFSETQ. Trimming took 2 bases from V and 6 from J; bases not matched to a gene: 6. This CDR3 is 15 amino acids long. The chain's CDR3 is CASSFETGGFNEQFF. The CDR3 DNA is TGCGCCAGCAGCTTCGAGACAGGGGGATTCAATGAGCAGTTCTTC.

This clonotype was found a few times. This sequence joins TRBV19 and TRBJ2-3, with 8 positions matching TRBD1. CDR1 is LNHDA and CDR2 is SQIVND in the germline V gene (reference sequence). V lost 5 bases to trimming and J lost 3 bases; unmatched junction nucleotides: 7. CDR3 length equals 15 residues. CDR3 sequence reads: CASSFRQGRTDTQYF. The CDR3 region has the DNA TGTGCCAGTAGTTTCAGACAGGGGCGGACAGATACGCAGTATTTT. Combining the CDR3 with reference TRBV19 and TRBJ2-3 gives the whole variable domain DGGITQSPKYLFRKEGQNVTLSCEQNLNHDAMYWYRQDPGQGLRLIYYSQIVNDFQKGDIAEGYSVSREKKESFPLTVTSAQKNPTAFYLCASSFRQGRTDTQYFGPGTRLTVL.

This clonotype was counted a few times. The chain is built from TRBV12-3 or TRBV12-4 and TRBJ1-3; TRBD1 might be the D (6 bases). The CDR3 contains 14 residues. V dropped 7 bases and J dropped 7 bases, with 17 bases sitting between them. The CDR3 here is CASTLQGPRNTIYF. DNA for the CDR3: TGTGCCAGCACCCTACAGGGTCCTAGGAACACCATATATTTT.